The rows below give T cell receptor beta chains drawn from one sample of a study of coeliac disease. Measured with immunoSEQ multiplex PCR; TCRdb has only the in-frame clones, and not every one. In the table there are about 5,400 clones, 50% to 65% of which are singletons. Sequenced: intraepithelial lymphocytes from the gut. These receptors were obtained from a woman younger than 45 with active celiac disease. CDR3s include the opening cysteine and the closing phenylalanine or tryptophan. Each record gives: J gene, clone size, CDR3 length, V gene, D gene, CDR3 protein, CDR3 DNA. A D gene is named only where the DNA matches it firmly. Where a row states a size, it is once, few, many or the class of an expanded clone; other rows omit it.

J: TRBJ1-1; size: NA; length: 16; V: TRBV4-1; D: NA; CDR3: CASSQVVGSLNTEAFF; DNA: TGCGCCAGCAGCCAAGTGGTGGGCAGCTTGAACACTGAAGCTTTCTTT
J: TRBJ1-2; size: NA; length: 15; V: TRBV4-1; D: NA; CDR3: CASSQDQGINYGYTF; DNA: TGCGCCAGCAGCCAAGATCAGGGTATCAACTATGGCTACACCTTC
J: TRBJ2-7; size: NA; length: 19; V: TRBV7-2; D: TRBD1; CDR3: CASSVRAGTGGLRGLEQYF; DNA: TGTGCCAGCAGCGTAAGGGCCGGGACAGGGGGCCTCCGGGGACTCGAGCAGTACTTC
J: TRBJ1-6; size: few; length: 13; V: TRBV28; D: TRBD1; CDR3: CASSGTGFSPLHF; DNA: TGTGCCAGCAGTGGGACAGGGTTTTCACCCCTCCACTTT
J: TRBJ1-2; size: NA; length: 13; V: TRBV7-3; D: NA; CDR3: CASSLTRAYGYTF; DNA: TGTGCCAGCAGCTTGACCAGGGCCTATGGCTACACCTTC
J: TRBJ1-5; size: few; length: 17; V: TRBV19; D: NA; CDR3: CASSIDHYQGNNQPQHF; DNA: TGTGCCAGTAGTATAGACCATTACCAGGGGAACAATCAGCCCCAGCATTTT
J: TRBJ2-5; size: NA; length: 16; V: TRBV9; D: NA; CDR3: CASSAWAGRGQETQYF; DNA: TGTGCCAGCAGCGCCTGGGCCGGAAGGGGGCAAGAGACCCAGTACTTC
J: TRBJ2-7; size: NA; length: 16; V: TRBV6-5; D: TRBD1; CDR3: CASSYSAGGSVYEQYF; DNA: TGTGCCAGCAGTTACTCGGCAGGGGGCTCTGTATACGAGCAGTACTTC
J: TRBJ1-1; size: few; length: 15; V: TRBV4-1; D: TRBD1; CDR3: CASSQMTGLNTEAFF; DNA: TGCGCCAGCAGCCAGATGACAGGGCTGAACACTGAAGCTTTCTTT
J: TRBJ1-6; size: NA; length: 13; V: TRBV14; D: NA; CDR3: CASSQFRGSPLHF; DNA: TGTGCCAGCAGCCAATTCAGGGGTTCACCCCTCCACTTT
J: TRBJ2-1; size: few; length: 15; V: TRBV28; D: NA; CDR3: CASSSNTGSYNEQFF; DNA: TGTGCCAGCAGCTCGAATACAGGATCCTACAATGAGCAGTTCTTC
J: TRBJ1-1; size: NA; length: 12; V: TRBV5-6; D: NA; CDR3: CASSFMNTEAFF; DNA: TGTGCCAGCAGCTTCATGAACACTGAAGCTTTCTTT
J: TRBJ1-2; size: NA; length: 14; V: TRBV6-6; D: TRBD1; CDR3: CASSRTGSRYGYTF; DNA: TGTGCCAGCAGCAGGACAGGTTCACGCTATGGCTACACCTTC
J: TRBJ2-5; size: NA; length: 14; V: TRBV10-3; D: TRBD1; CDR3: CAIRLGQDQETQYF; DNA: TGTGCCATCAGACTGGGACAGGACCAAGAGACCCAGTACTTC
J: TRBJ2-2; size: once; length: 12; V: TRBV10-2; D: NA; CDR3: CASRLSAGELFF; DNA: TGCGCCAGCAGACTGAGTGCCGGGGAGCTGTTTTTT
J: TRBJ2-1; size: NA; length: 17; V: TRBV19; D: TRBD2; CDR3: CASSSRLGRGGSDEQFF; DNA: TGTGCCAGTAGTTCCCGCCTGGGGCGGGGGGGCTCTGATGAGCAGTTCTTC
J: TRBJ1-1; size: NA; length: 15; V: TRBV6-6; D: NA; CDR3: CASSPYGGMNTEAFF; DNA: TGTGCCAGCAGTCCTTACGGGGGGATGAACACTGAAGCTTTCTTT
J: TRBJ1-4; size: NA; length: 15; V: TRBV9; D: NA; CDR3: CASNLAGATNEKLFF; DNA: TGTGCCAGCAACTTGGCAGGGGCAACTAATGAAAAACTGTTTTTT
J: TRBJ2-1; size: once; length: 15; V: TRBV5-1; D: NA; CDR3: CASSWEGQPYNEQFF; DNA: TGCGCCAGCAGCTGGGAGGGACAACCCTACAATGAGCAGTTCTTC
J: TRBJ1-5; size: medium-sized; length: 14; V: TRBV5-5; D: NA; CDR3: CASSLELGTQPQHF; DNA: TGTGCCAGCAGCTTGGAGCTAGGTACTCAGCCCCAGCATTTT
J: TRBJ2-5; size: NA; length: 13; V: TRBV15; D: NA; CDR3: CATRNAGGETQYF; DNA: TGTGCCACCAGAAATGCCGGGGGTGAGACCCAGTACTTC
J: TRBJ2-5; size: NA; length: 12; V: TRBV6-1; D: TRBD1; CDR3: CASSTGGETQYF; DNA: TGTGCCAGCAGTACAGGGGGGGAGACCCAGTACTTC
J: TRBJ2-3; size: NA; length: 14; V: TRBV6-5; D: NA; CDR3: CASSYFQRLGTQYF; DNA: TGTGCCAGCAGTTACTTTCAGCGCTTGGGTACGCAGTATTTT
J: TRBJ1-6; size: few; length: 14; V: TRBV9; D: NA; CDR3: CASSVQGTNSPLHF; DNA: TGTGCCAGCAGCGTACAGGGCACTAATTCACCCCTCCACTTT
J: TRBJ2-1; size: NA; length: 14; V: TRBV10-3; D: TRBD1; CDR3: CATSDRSIYNEQFF; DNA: TGTGCCACCTCGGACAGGTCAATTTACAATGAGCAGTTCTTC
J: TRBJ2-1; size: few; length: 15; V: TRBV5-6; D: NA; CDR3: CASSPGKGYYNEQFF; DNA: TGTGCCAGCAGCCCTGGAAAGGGGTACTACAATGAGCAGTTCTTC
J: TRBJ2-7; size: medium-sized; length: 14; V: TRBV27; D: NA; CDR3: CASSFFGSSYEQYF; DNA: TGTGCCAGCAGTTTTTTCGGGAGCTCCTACGAGCAGTACTTC
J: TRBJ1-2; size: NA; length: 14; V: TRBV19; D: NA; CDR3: CASHPPGVDYGYTF; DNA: TGTGCCAGCCACCCCCCAGGGGTTGACTATGGCTACACCTTC
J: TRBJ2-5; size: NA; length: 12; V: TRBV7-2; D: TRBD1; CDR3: CASSGGTETQYF; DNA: TGTGCCAGCTCAGGGGGCACAGAGACCCAGTACTTC
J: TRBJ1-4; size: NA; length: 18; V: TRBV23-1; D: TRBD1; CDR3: CASSQSVAGGLTNEKLFF; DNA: TGCGCCAGCAGTCAATCGGTGGCAGGGGGCTTAACTAATGAAAAACTGTTTTTT
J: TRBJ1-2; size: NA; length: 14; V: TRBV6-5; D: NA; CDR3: CASSPDRLLGGYTF; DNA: TGTGCCAGCAGCCCGGACAGATTATTGGGAGGCTACACCTTC
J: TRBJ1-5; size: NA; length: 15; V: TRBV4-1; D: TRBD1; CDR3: CSSSQDRGVNQSQHF; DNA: TGCTCCAGCAGCCAAGACAGGGGGGTTAATCAGTCCCAGCATTTT
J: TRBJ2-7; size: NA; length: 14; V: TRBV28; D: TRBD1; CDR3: CASSLSDRGHEQYF; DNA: TGTGCCAGCAGTTTATCCGACAGGGGCCACGAGCAGTACTTC
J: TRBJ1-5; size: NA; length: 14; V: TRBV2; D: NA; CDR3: CASRRGQNNQPQHF; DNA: TGTGCCAGCAGAAGAGGACAGAACAATCAGCCCCAGCATTTT
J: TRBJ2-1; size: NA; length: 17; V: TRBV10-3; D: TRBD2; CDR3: CAISDSSGTSGGNEQFF; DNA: TGTGCCATCAGTGATTCCTCCGGGACTAGCGGGGGTAATGAGCAGTTCTTC
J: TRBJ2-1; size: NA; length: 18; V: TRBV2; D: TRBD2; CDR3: CASSGGTSGESSYNEQFF; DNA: TGTGCCAGCAGTGGGGGCACTAGCGGGGAAAGCTCCTACAATGAGCAGTTCTTC
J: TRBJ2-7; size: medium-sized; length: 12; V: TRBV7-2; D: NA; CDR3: CASSGDSYEQYF; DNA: TGTGCCAGCAGCGGTGACAGCTACGAGCAGTACTTC
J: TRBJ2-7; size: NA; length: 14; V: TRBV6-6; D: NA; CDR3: CASSDPNSYYEQYF; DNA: TGTGCCAGCAGTGACCCCAACAGCTACTACGAGCAGTACTTC
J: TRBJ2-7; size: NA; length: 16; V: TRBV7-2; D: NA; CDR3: CASSLKAEAVVYEQYF; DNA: TGTGCCAGCAGCTTAAAGGCGGAGGCTGTCGTCTACGAGCAGTACTTC
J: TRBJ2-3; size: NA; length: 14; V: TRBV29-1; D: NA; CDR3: CSVEREDRGDTQYF; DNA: TGCAGCGTTGAAAGGGAGGACCGAGGAGATACGCAGTATTTT
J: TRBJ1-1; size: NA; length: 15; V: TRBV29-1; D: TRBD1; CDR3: CSVELYGQAELIAFF; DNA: TGCAGCGTTGAACTGTATGGACAGGCCGAGTTAATCGCTTTCTTT
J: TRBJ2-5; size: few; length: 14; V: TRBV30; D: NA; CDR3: CAWSVWTAQETQYF; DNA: TGTGCCTGGAGTGTATGGACAGCCCAAGAGACCCAGTACTTC
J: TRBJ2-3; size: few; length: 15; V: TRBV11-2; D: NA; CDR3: CASSTNGLPRDTQYF; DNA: TGTGCCAGCAGCACGAACGGACTGCCTCGGGATACGCAGTATTTT
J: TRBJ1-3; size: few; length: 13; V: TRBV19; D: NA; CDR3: CASNEQQGNTIYF; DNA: TGTGCCAGTAATGAACAACAGGGAAACACCATATATTTT
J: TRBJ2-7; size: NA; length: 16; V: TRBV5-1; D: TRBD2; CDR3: CASSLRIAGDSYEQYF; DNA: TGCGCCAGCAGCTTAAGAATAGCGGGGGATTCCTACGAGCAGTACTTC
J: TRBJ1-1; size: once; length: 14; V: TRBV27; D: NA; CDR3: CASWGLGEGTEAFF; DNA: TGTGCCAGTTGGGGACTTGGGGAGGGCACTGAAGCTTTCTTT
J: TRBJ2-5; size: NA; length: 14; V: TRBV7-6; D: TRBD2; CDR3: CASSLGTGGETQYF; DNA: TGTGCCAGCAGCTTAGGGACGGGGGGAGAGACCCAGTACTTC
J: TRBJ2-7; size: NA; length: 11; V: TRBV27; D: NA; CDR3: CASRQAYEQYF; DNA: TGTGCCAGCAGGCAGGCTTACGAGCAGTACTTC
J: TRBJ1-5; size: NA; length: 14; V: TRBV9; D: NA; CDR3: CASSPRDNNQPQHF; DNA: TGTGCCAGCAGCCCCCGGGACAACAATCAGCCCCAGCATTTT
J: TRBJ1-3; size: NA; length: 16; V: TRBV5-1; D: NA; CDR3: CASSLEPGDSGNTIYF; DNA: TGCGCCAGCAGCTTGGAACCGGGGGACTCTGGAAACACCATATATTTT
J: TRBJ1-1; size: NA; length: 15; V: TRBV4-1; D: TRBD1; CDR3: CASSQEQGLNTEAFF; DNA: TGCGCCAGCAGCCAAGAACAGGGGTTGAACACTGAAGCTTTCTTT